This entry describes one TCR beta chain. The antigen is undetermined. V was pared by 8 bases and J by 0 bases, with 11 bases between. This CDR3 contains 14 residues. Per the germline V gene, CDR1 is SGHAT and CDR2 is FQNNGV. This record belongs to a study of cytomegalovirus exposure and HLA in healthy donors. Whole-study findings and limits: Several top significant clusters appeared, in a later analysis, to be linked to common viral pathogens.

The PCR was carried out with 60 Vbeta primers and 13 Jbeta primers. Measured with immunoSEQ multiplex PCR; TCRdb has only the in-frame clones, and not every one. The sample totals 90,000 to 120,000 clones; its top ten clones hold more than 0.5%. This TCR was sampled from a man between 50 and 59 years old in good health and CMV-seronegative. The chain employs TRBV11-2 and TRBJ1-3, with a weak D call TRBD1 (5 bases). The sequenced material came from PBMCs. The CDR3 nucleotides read TGTGCCAGCTCTTCGACAGTCTCTGGAAACACCATATATTTT. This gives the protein CASSSTVSGNTIYF.